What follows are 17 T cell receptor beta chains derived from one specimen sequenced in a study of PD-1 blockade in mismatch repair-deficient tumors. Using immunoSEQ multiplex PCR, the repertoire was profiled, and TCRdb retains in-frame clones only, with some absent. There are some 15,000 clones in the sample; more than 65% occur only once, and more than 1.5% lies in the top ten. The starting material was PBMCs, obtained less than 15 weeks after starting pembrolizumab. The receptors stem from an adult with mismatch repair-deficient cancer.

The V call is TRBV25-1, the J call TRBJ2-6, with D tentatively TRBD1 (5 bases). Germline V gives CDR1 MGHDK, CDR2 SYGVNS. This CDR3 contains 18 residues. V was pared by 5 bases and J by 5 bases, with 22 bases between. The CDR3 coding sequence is TGTGCCAGCAGTTCCCAGTCAACTGGACAAAGTCGGGCCAACGTCCTGACTTTC. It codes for CASSSQSTGQSRANVLTF.

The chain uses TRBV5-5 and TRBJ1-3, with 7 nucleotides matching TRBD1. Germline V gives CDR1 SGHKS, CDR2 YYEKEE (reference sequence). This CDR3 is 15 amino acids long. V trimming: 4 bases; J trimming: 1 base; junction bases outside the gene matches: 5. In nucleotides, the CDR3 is TGTGCCAGCAGCCCCTGGACAGGATCTGGAAACACCATATATTTT. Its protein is CASSPWTGSGNTIYF.

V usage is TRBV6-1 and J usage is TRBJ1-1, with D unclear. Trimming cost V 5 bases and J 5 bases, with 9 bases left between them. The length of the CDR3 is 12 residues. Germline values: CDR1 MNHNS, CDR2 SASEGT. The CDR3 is CASSRIGTEAFF. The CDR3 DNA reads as TGTGCCAGCAGTCGAATCGGGACTGAAGCTTTCTTT.

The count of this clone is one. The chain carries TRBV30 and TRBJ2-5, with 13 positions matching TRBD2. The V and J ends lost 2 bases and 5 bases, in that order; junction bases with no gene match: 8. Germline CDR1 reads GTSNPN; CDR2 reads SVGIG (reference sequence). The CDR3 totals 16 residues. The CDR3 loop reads CAWSPRGLAGRETQYF. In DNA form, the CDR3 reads TGTGCCTGGAGTCCCAGGGGACTAGCGGGACGGGAGACCCAGTACTTC.

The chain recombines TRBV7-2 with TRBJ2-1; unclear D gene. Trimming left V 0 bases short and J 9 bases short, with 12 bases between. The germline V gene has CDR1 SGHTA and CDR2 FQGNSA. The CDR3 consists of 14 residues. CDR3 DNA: TGTGCCAGCAGCTTAGCGCGGTCCCTCAGTGAGCAGTTCTTC. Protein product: CASSLARSLSEQFF. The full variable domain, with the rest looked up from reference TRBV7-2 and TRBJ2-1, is GAGVSQSPSNKVTEKGKDVELRCDPISGHTALYWYRQSLGQGLEFLIYFQGNSAPDKSGLPSDRFSAERTGGSVSTLTIQRTQQEDSAVYLCASSLARSLSEQFFGPGTRLTVL.

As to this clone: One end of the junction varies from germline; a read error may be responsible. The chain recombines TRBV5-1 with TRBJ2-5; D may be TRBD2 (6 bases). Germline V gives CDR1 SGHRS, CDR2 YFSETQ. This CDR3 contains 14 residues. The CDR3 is CANSWGAGQETQYF. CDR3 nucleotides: TGCGCCAACAGCTGGGGTGCGGGGCAAGAGACCCAGTACTTC.

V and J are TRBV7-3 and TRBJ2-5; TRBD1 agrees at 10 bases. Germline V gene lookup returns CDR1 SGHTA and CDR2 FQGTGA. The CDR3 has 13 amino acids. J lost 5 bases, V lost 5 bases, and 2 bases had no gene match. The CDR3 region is CASSRDRGETQYF. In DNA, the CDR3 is TGTGCCAGCAGCCGGGACAGGGGTGAGACCCAGTACTTC.

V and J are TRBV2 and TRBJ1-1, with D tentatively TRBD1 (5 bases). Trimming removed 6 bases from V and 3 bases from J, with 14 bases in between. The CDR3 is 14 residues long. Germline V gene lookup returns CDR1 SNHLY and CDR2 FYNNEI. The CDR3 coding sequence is TGTGCCAGCAGCGTACCAGACAGTTACACTGAAGCTTTCTTT. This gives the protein CASSVPDSYTEAFF.

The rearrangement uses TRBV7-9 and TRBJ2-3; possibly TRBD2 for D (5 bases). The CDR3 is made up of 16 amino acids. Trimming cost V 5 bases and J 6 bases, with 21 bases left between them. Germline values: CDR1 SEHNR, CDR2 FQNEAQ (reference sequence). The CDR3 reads CASSRGQATFVDTQYF. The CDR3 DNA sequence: TGTGCCAGCAGCCGCGGGCAGGCGACCTTTGTGGATACGCAGTATTTT. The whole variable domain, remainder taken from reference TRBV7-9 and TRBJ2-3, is DTGVSQNPRHKITKRGQNVTFRCDPISEHNRLYWYRQTLGQGPEFLTYFQNEAQLEKSRLLSDRFSAERPKGSFSTLEIQRTEQGDSAMYLCASSRGQATFVDTQYFGPGTRLTVL.

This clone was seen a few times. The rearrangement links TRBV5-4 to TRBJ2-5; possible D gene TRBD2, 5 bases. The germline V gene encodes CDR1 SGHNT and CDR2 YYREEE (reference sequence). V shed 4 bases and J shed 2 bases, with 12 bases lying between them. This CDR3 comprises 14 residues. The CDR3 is CASSPKLGQETQYF. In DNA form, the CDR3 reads TGTGCCAGCAGCCCTAAACTAGGACAAGAGACCCAGTACTTC.

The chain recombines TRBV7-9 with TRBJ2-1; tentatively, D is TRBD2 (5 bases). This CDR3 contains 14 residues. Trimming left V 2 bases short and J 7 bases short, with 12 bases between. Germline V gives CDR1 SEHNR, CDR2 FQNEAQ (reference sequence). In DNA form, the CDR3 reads TGTGCCAGCAGCTTATTTTACGGGATTAATGAGCAGTTCTTC. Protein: CASSLFYGINEQFF.

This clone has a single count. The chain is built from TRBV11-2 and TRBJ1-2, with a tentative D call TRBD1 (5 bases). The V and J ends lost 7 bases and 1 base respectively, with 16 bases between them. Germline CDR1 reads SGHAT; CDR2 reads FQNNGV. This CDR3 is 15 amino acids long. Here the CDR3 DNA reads TGTGCCAGCACCTCCGGACCCGACAGTAACTATGGCTACACCTTC. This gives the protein CASTSGPDSNYGYTF. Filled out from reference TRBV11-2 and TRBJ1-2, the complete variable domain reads EAGVAQSPRYKIIEKRQSVAFWCNPISGHATLYWYQQILGQGPKLLIQFQNNGVVDDSQLPKDRFSAERLKGVDSTLKIQPAKLEDSAVYLCASTSGPDSNYGYTFGSGTRLTVV.

CDR3: CASSPSGQTGYTF. CDR3 nucleotide sequence: TGTGCCAGCTCACCCAGCGGGCAGACTGGCTACACCTTC. V usage is TRBV18 and J usage is TRBJ1-2; D not resolved. V lost 3 bases and J lost 7, with 12 bases in between. The CDR3 is 13 amino acids. Germline CDR1 reads KGHSH; CDR2 reads LQKENI.

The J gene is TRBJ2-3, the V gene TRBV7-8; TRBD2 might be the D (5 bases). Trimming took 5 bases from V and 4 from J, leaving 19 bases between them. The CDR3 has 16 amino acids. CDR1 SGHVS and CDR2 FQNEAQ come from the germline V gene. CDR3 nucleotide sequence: TGTGCCAGCAGCCCGCGGTCCGGCCTCGGGGCAGATACGCAGTATTTT. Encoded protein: CASSPRSGLGADTQYF. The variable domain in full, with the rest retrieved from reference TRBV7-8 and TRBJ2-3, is GAGVSQSPRYKVAKRGQDVALRCDPISGHVSLFWYQQALGQGPEFLTYFQNEAQLDKSGLPSDRFFAERPEGSVSTLKIQRTQQEDSAVYLCASSPRSGLGADTQYFGPGTRLTVL.

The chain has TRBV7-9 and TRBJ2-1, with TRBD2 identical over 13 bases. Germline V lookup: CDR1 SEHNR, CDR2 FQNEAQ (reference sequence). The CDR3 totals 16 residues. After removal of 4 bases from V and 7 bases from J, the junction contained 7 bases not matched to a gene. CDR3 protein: CASSSRTSGRLNEQFF. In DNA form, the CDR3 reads TGTGCCAGCAGCTCTCGGACTAGCGGGAGATTAAATGAGCAGTTCTTC.

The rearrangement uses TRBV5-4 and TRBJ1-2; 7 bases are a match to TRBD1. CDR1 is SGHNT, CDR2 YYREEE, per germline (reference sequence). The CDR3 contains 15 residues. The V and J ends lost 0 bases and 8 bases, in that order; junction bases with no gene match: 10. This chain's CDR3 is CASSLALQGRQGYTF. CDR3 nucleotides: TGTGCCAGCAGCTTGGCGTTACAGGGGAGACAGGGCTACACCTTC. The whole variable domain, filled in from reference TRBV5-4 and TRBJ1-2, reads ETGVTQSPTHLIKTRGQQVTLRCSSQSGHNTVSWYQQALGQGPQFIFQYYREEENGRGNFPPRFSGLQFPNYSSELNVNALELDDSALYLCASSLALQGRQGYTFGSGTRLTVV.

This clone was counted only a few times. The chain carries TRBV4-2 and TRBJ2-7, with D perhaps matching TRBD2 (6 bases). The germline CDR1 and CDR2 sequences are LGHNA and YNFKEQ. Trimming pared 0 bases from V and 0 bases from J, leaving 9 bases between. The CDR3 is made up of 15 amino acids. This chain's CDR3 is CASSQDSGASYEQYF. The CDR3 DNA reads TGTGCCAGCAGCCAAGATAGCGGAGCCTCCTACGAGCAGTACTTC.